Below are 26 T cell receptor beta chains sequenced from a single sample in a study of early T cells in non-severe SARS-CoV-2 infection. TCRdb re-derived calls from the 5' RACE reads in MiXCR, one entry per CDR3 protein. The sample includes 100,000 to 120,000 distinct CDR3 sequences, roughly 12% of them seen just once. The sample in question was whole blood, obtained at baseline. Receptors were obtained from an adult who was a healthcare worker with PCR-confirmed SARS-CoV-2 infection or an uninfected control (not recorded which).

This clonotype came up once. This sequence joins TRBV5-1 and TRBJ2-1; perhaps D is TRBD1 or TRBD2 (5 bases each). This CDR3 region has 16 residues. V was shortened by 0 bases and J by 9 bases, with 19 bases between the two germline ends. Germline assignment: CDR1 SGHRS and CDR2 YFSETQ. For the CDR3, the DNA is TGCGCCAGCAGCTTGGGGGGGACGGCCTCTGGAAGTGAGCAGTTCTTC. Its protein is CASSLGGTASGSEQFF.

The chain joins TRBV5-4 to TRBJ2-3; 8 bases are shared with TRBD1. This CDR3 region has 18 residues. Germline V gene lookup returns CDR1 SGHNT and CDR2 YYREEE (reference sequence). V lost 4 bases, J lost 4 bases, and 17 bases stayed unmatched. CDR3 bases: TGTGCCAGCAGCAACATCCCCCCGACAGGGGCATTCGCAGATACGCAGTATTTT. Translating gives CASSNIPPTGAFADTQYF.

V and J are TRBV20-1 and TRBJ1-6; D is ambiguous. Trimming left V 7 bases short and J 5 bases short, with 12 bases between. The CDR3 contains 13 residues. The germline CDR1 and CDR2 sequences are DFQATT and SNEGSKA (reference sequence). The CDR3 nucleotides are TGCAGTGGTTGGCAGTTGAATAATTCACCCCTCCACTTT. Its translation: CSGWQLNNSPLHF.

This clonotype was seen at least ten times. The V and J genes are TRBV6-5 and TRBJ1-1; 7 bases line up with TRBD1. With 6 bases clipped from V and 7 bases from J, the junction kept 5 bases outside the gene matches. CDR3 length: 12 residues. Germline V gene lookup returns CDR1 MNHEY and CDR2 SVGAGI. CDR3 sequence (DNA): TGTGCCAGCAGAACCCGACAGGGTGAAGCTTTCTTT. Its translation: CASRTRQGEAFF.

This clonotype was counted ten times or more. The chain has TRBV12-3 or TRBV12-4 and TRBJ2-5, with TRBD1 as a possible D gene (5 bases). V dropped 3 bases and J dropped 5 bases, with 13 bases sitting between them. This CDR3 has 14 residues. CDR3 DNA: TGTGCCAGCAGTTTCCCCCAGGGTGCCGAGACCCAGTACTTC. Translating gives CASSFPQGAETQYF.

V gene TRBV6-5 combines with J gene TRBJ2-7, with 8 bases identical to TRBD2. Germline V gene sequence: CDR1 MNHEY, CDR2 SVGAGI. This CDR3 comprises 15 residues. V was clipped by 6 bases and J by 9 bases; unmatched bases: 16. CDR3 sequence (DNA): TGTGCCAGCAGCCCACGGGCGGGGGGCCTACGGATGCAGTACTTC. Translation: CASSPRAGGLRMQYF.

The rearrangement links TRBV6-5 to TRBJ2-7, with 12 nucleotides matching TRBD1. Looked up from germline, CDR1 is MNHEY and CDR2 is SVGAGI. J was trimmed by 6 bases and V by 6 bases; bases with no gene match: 6. This CDR3 has 14 residues. The CDR3 coding sequence is TGTGCCAGCAGACCGGGACAGGGGGCCGTCGAGCAGTACTTC. Translation: CASRPGQGAVEQYF.

Only a few counts were recorded for this clonotype. The V gene is TRBV7-9, the J gene TRBJ2-1; TRBD1 aligns across 8 bases. Losses at the gene ends were 4 bases for V and 7 bases for J; bases not matched to a gene: 9. CDR3 size: 15 residues. Per germline, CDR1 SEHNR and CDR2 FQNEAQ (reference sequence). CDR3 sequence: CASSYLDRGGNEQFF. The CDR3 DNA sequence: TGTGCCAGCAGCTACCTTGACAGGGGAGGTAATGAGCAGTTCTTC.

This clonotype was found a few times. The chain combines TRBV4-2 with TRBJ1-2; D not certain. V lost 0 bases to trimming and J lost 4 bases, with 12 bases between them. This CDR3 spans 15 amino acids. The germline CDR1 and CDR2 sequences are LGHNA and YNFKEQ. This CDR3 is CASSQDRRLSYGYTF. DNA for the CDR3: TGTGCCAGCAGCCAAGATAGGCGGTTATCCTATGGCTACACCTTC.

As to this clonotype: A much larger clone differs by one base, so this may be a read error. V usage is TRBV3-1 and J usage is TRBJ2-5, with 7 bases aligning to TRBD2. This CDR3 has 16 residues. J was trimmed by 5 bases and V by 4 bases; bases with no gene match: 13. The germline CDR1 and CDR2 sequences are LGHDT and YNNKEL (reference sequence). The CDR3 reads CASSLPLFAGVETQYF. The CDR3 region has the DNA TGTGCCAGCAGCCTTCCTTTGTTCGCGGGAGTTGAGACCCAGTACTTC.

This clonotype was found many times. This chain uses TRBV12-3 or TRBV12-4 with TRBJ1-1; D gene unclear. There are 15 residues in the CDR3. V dropped 1 base and J dropped 3 bases, with 12 bases sitting between them. CDR3 bases: TGTGCCAGCAGTTTAGGCTTCAACCGAGACACTGAAGCTTTCTTT. This codes for CASSLGFNRDTEAFF.

This clonotype was detected many times. The chain joins TRBV4-1 to TRBJ2-3, with 9 nucleotides matching TRBD2. The CDR3 runs 16 residues. The V gene's germline CDR1 is MGHRA and CDR2 YSYEKL. With 0 bases clipped from V and 1 base from J, the junction kept 2 bases outside the gene matches. The DNA of the CDR3 is TGCGCCAGCAGCCAAGACAGGACTAGCGGCACAGATACGCAGTATTTT. As protein: CASSQDRTSGTDTQYF.

This clonotype was recorded at least ten times. The chain recombines TRBV30 with TRBJ1-2, with D possibly TRBD1 on 6 matching bases. The CDR3 sequence is 13 residues long. Trimming removed 2 bases from V and 7 bases from J, with 14 bases in between. The germline V gene has CDR1 GTSNPN and CDR2 SVGIG (reference sequence). The DNA of the CDR3 is TGTGCCTGGAGTACCCTTAGGGGGGTTGGCTACACCTTC. It encodes CAWSTLRGVGYTF.

This clonotype was counted between two and nine times. The chain combines TRBV11-2 with TRBJ2-1, with D unclear. This CDR3 region has 10 residues. Germline CDR1 and CDR2: SGHAT and FQNNGV. The V gene lost 5 bases and the J gene lost 8 bases, with 4 bases spanning the gap. The CDR3 is CASSTHEQFF. CDR3 DNA sequence: TGTGCCAGCAGCACACATGAGCAGTTCTTC.

The sample holds a few counts of this clonotype. This chain joins TRBV9 and TRBJ1-6; TRBD1 is a possible D gene (5 bases). Looked up from germline, CDR1 is SGDLS and CDR2 is YYNGEE. This CDR3 region has 13 residues. The germline V and J ends were trimmed by 7 bases and 10 bases, with 15 bases remaining between them. CDR3 nucleotide sequence: TGTGCCAGCGGCTCGGGGCACGGCTCACCCCTCCACTTT. Translated, it gives CASGSGHGSPLHF.

In this sample, this clonotype turned up a few times. The chain links TRBV5-6 to TRBJ2-3, with 7 bases matching TRBD1. The CDR3 is 15 residues long. V was clipped by 4 bases and J by 1 base; unmatched bases: 6. Germline CDR1 SGHDT, CDR2 YYEEEE. The CDR3 DNA follows: TGTGCCAGCAGCCCCGTAGGACAGGGCACAGATACGCAGTATTTT. This sequence encodes CASSPVGQGTDTQYF.

This clonotype was counted only a few times. CDR3: CASSQDRVLAGNNEQFF. The DNA of the CDR3 is TGTGCCAGCAGCCAAGATAGGGTACTAGCGGGAAACAATGAGCAGTTCTTC. The chain carries TRBV14 and TRBJ2-1; 10 nucleotides match TRBD2. This CDR3 contains 17 residues. Germline CDR1 SGHDN, CDR2 FVKESK. The V and J ends lost 0 bases and 5 bases, in that order; junction bases with no gene match: 7.

This clonotype was picked up many times. V and J are TRBV6-2 or TRBV6-3 and TRBJ2-3; D unresolved. Germline CDR1 is MNHEY and CDR2 is SVGEGT. V lost 1 base and J lost 2, with 10 bases in between. The CDR3 has 15 amino acids. CDR3 in DNA: TGTGCCAGCAGTTACTATCCAGAATTCACAGATACGCAGTATTTT. Amino acids: CASSYYPEFTDTQYF.

This clonotype occurred a few times. The chain links TRBV12-3 or TRBV12-4 to TRBJ2-3; 7 bases are a match to TRBD2. Losses at the gene ends were 2 bases for V and 0 bases for J; bases not matched to a gene: 5. The CDR3 runs to 16 residues. The chain's CDR3 is CASSLRRGSSTDTQYF. The CDR3 nucleotides read TGTGCCAGCAGTTTACGGCGGGGGTCCAGCACAGATACGCAGTATTTT.

The chain joins TRBV12-5 to TRBJ2-1; TRBD2 aligns across 8 bases. Germline loops: CDR1 LGHNT, CDR2 FRNRAP. This CDR3 has 14 amino acids. V trimming: 5 bases; J trimming: 3 bases; junction bases outside the gene matches: 3. The CDR3 nucleotides read TGTGCTAGTGGTCGGGGGGGAAACTACAATGAGCAGTTCTTC. Its translation is CASGRGGNYNEQFF.

The chain recombines TRBV25-1 with TRBJ1-2; a weak D match, TRBD1 (5 bases). Germline loops: CDR1 MGHDK, CDR2 SYGVNS. The V end lost 0 bases, the J end lost 4 bases, and 9 bases lay between the germline ends. CDR3 length: 14 residues. CDR3 amino acids: CASSEYPGGYGYTF. For the CDR3, the DNA is TGTGCCAGCAGTGAATACCCGGGGGGCTATGGCTACACCTTC.

The chain is built from TRBV12-3 or TRBV12-4 and TRBJ2-2, with D perhaps TRBD2 (5 bases). V lost 7 bases and J lost 2, with 23 bases in between. The CDR3 covers 18 residues. Written as DNA, the CDR3 is TGTGCCAGCATCTCAAGGGCTACGAGCGGATTCAACACCGGGGAGCTGTTTTTT. Protein sequence: CASISRATSGFNTGELFF.

The chain recombines TRBV3-1 with TRBJ2-3; TRBD1 aligns across 11 bases. Germline V gene lookup returns CDR1 LGHDT and CDR2 YNNKEL (reference sequence). Trimming at V came to 5 bases and at J to 1 base, leaving 11 bases not matched to a gene. This CDR3 has 18 amino acids. CDR3 loop: CASSLRTGGILGTDTQYF. CDR3 coding DNA: TGTGCCAGCAGCTTAAGGACAGGGGGCATCCTAGGCACAGATACGCAGTATTTT.

This clonotype was counted only a few times. The chain carries TRBV20-1 and TRBJ2-2; tentative D call: TRBD1 (5 bases). The CDR3 has 14 amino acids. Trimming stripped 3 bases from V and 5 bases from J, with 13 bases between. Per the germline V gene, CDR1 is DFQATT and CDR2 is SNEGSKA (reference sequence). The CDR3 nucleotides read TGCAGTGCTAGTCCCAGGGCGATGACCGGGGAGCTGTTTTTT. Its protein is CSASPRAMTGELFF.

This clonotype was seen at least ten times. The J gene is TRBJ1-6, the V gene TRBV18, with D perhaps TRBD1 (5 bases). Germline CDR1 reads KGHSH; CDR2 reads LQKENI. There are 15 residues in the CDR3. V was pared by 3 bases and J by 9 bases, with 15 bases between. The CDR3 sequence is CASSPAAGDGSPLHF. The CDR3 DNA sequence: TGTGCCAGCTCACCCGCTGCGGGGGACGGTTCACCCCTCCACTTT.

In its sample, this clonotype was seen a few times. The chain joins TRBV20-1 to TRBJ1-2; TRBD1 matches at 10 bases. This CDR3 is 14 amino acids long. The ends lost 4 bases at V and 4 bases at J; junction bases unmatched: 6. Germline CDR1 reads DFQATT; CDR2 reads SNEGSKA (reference sequence). The CDR3 loop is CSATDRGRSYGYTF. The CDR3 DNA follows: TGCAGTGCTACAGACAGGGGGCGAAGCTATGGCTACACCTTC.